These T cell receptor beta chains were read from a single sample in a study of Ad26.COV2.S vaccination and SARS-CoV-2 variants. Libraries were prepared by immunoSEQ multiplex PCR; TCRdb keeps only in-frame clonotypes and omits some of them. Of fewer than 500,000 clones listed, 90% were seen once; the top ten hold 12%. Sequencing was performed on peripheral blood, taken in a trial of Ad26.COV2.S vaccine versus placebo. These receptors were obtained from a person between 18 and 65 years old who received the Ad26.COV2.S COVID-19 vaccine or a placebo. Both conserved end residues are part of each CDR3. D genes are given only for firm matches. Size values are once, few and many counts, or a class for expanded clones, and some rows have none.

clone size,J gene,CDR3 length,V gene,D gene,CDR3 protein,CDR3 DNA
-,TRBJ2-1,13,TRBV7-9,-,CASRRPAHNEQFF,TGTGCCAGCAGACGACCGGCCCACAATGAGCAGTTCTTC
-,TRBJ2-7,12,TRBV29-1,-,CSVEGTYYEQYF,TGCAGCGTTGAGGGCACCTACTACGAGCAGTACTTC
once,TRBJ1-5,14,TRBV6-5,-,CASSTSTGTQPQHF,TGTGCCAGCAGTACCTCGACGGGGACGCAGCCCCAGCATTTT
-,TRBJ1-5,13,TRBV6-2/TRBV6-3,-,CASSWGVTQPQHF,TGTGCCAGCAGTTGGGGAGTAACTCAGCCCCAGCATTTT
once,TRBJ1-4,17,TRBV21-1,-,CASKGRDRGQEGEKLFF,TGTGCCAGCAAAGGCCGGGACAGGGGGCAAGAAGGTGAAAAACTGTTTTTT
-,TRBJ2-7,18,TRBV6-2/TRBV6-3,TRBD2,CASSSIGSGRSIYDEQYF,TGTGCCAGCAGTTCCATCGGTAGCGGGAGGAGTATATACGACGAGCAGTACTTC
-,TRBJ2-5,12,TRBV6-2/TRBV6-3,-,CASSYPRQTQYF,TGTGCCAGCAGTTACCCGAGGCAGACCCAGTACTTC
-,TRBJ2-1,15,TRBV9,-,CASSVGLGLDNEQFF,TGTGCCAGCAGCGTAGGCTTGGGATTGGACAATGAGCAGTTCTTC
-,TRBJ2-3,14,TRBV5-1,-,CASSFGGSTDTQYF,TGCGCCAGCAGCTTCGGCGGGAGCACAGATACGCAGTATTTT
-,TRBJ2-3,12,TRBV29-1,-,CSVGAGKDTQYF,TGCAGCGTTGGCGCTGGGAAAGATACGCAGTATTTT
-,TRBJ2-7,11,TRBV29-1,-,CSADGGGEQYF,TGCAGCGCTGACGGGGGCGGCGAGCAGTACTTC
-,TRBJ1-5,14,TRBV28,-,CASGGEGTHQPQHF,TGTGCCAGCGGGGGGGAGGGTACGCATCAGCCCCAGCATTTT
-,TRBJ1-6,16,TRBV6-6,-,CASSALYPTRDSPLHF,TGTGCCAGCAGCGCCCTCTACCCCACTCGCGATTCACCCCTCCACTTT
-,TRBJ2-5,15,TRBV21-1,-,CASSKARRQQETQYF,TGTGCCAGCAGCAAAGCTCGGCGACAGCAAGAGACCCAGTACTTC
-,TRBJ2-7,13,TRBV27,TRBD2,CASSSLGGGEQYF,TGTGCCAGCAGTTCCCTCGGGGGGGGCGAGCAGTACTTC
once,TRBJ2-1,14,TRBV12-5,-,CASGLSDAYNEQFF,TGTGCTAGTGGCCTTAGCGACGCCTACAATGAGCAGTTCTTC